This T cell receptor beta chain was captured by sequencing in a study of identical twins. Overall study results and limits: Fewer insertions characterized abundant cord blood beta clonotypes, whereas memory repertoires showed none.

This clonotype has only a few counts. The target antigen is unknown. Trimming removed 1 base from V and 8 bases from J, with 8 bases in between. This CDR3 is built from 12 residues. Per germline, CDR1 SEHNR and CDR2 FQNEAQ (reference sequence). All donors were healthy Caucasians. It was template switching that added a universal primer site, and there were unique molecular identifiers on the cDNA. TCRdb called the 5' RACE reads again in MiXCR, with one record for every CDR3 protein. This table holds 420,000 or so distinct CDR3 sequences, about a fifth found once. The material sequenced was naive T cells sorted from blood. V is TRBV7-9 and J is TRBJ1-2, with D hard to call. This TCR derives from a man between 45 and 60 years old in good health. CDR3 sequence reads: CASSLDQRGYTF. DNA for the CDR3: TGTGCCAGCAGCTTAGACCAGCGAGGCTACACCTTC.